The entry that follows covers one T cell receptor (beta chain) sequence. This clone was seen more than once but under ten times. What this receptor recognizes is not known. Base-call qualities are not available, and no considerably larger clone is one nucleotide away. The High Capacity cDNA Reverse Transcription Kit was used to reverse transcribe all of the isolated RNA, meaning that expressed TCRB transcripts were what got sequenced. Naive, central memory and regulatory T cell samples underwent deep immunoSEQ sequencing, averaging roughly 3.4 million total reads per sample. Sorted cells were lysed in RLT buffer and RNA was extracted with DNase-treated RNeasy Micro or Mini kits, depending on cell number. To prevent cross-contamination, every cell subset was processed on its own, while patient and healthy donor samples were processed together. TCRB sequences were amplified from cDNA with the immunoSEQ multiplex PCR, producing 87-bp fragments spanning the CDR3 region. Sequencing of the amplicons was done on the Illumina HiSeq platform. The authors processed their data as follows. Synthetic template baselines were used to correct PCR bias computationally, reads within Hamming distance 2 were collapsed, and singletons that could not be merged were discarded. By aligning reads against IMGT, V, D and J genes, CDR3 length, and insertions or deletions at six rearrangement sites were assigned. Clonotype counts were normalized to sorted cell number within each subset before computing true diversity and Gini coefficients with the tcR R package. Repertoire sharing was quantified using the overlap coefficient calculated on TCRB nucleotide sequences. Here the immuneACCESS table is served through TCRdb, limited to in-frame sequences with V and J called. Missing clones are a known gap in these copies; in checked studies unresolved V genes cover under half, and the rest lacks a known reason. Clonal size and the V and J genes are those of that table, whereas D and trimming came from the DNA. In all, the sample holds around 130,000 clones, and roughly 15% of those were seen once. The top ten clones comprise over 2% of the sample.

Each donor gave one peripheral blood draw, averaging roughly 0.11 L, which was collected into heparinised tubes. Naive, central memory, regulatory and stem cell-like memory CD4+ T cells were sorted on a BD FACSAria II using a panel including CD45RO, CCR7, CD25, CD127, CD95 and CD27. Every sorted population had a purity above 95%. Right away, PBMCs were isolated by Lymphoprep density gradient centrifugation and were stained directly, with no culture step. To minimize batch effects, samples were stained and sorted in pairs, one healthy donor with one patient per experiment. The sample comes from a study of beta chain features in type 1 diabetes (dated by TCRdb to 2016 to 2019). A note on the overall study: Mean age, gender distribution, total cell number and subset yield did not differ between patients and healthy donors. A total of 100 million to 110 million sorted cells were examined across all samples, and a strong correlation was observed between cell number per subset and RNA yield. In the study, recently diagnosed type 1 diabetes patients and matched healthy donors were compared on the TCRB repertoires of their sorted circulating CD4+ T cell subsets. Naive and central memory subsets were obtained from all 30 or so donors, but regulatory and stem cell-like memory subsets were isolated from only 8 patients and 8 healthy donors.

Overall results and qualifications from the work: Patients with type 1 diabetes made fewer insertions and deleted more nucleotides at VDJ recombination sites, implying thymic rearrangement abnormalities. PCR might favor shorter templates, but patient and control samples were amplified and corrected together, so any skew would affect both groups equally. Because cDNA was sequenced instead of genomic DNA, highly expressing activated cells could be over-represented, though the groups showed no difference in activation or CD3 levels. Naive, central memory and regulatory TCRB repertoires appeared to be more similar among patients than among healthy donors. Only small numbers of individuals were included in the HLA sub-analyses, which left unresolved whether HLA type had any influence on TCRB rearrangement. Type 1 diabetes patients showed a moderate but significant shortening of TCRB CDR3 length in all four CD4+ subsets.

The junction shows trimming of 7 bases on V and 0 bases on J, and the gene matches do not reach 7 bases of it. Measured from the cysteine to the phenylalanine, the CDR3 is 15 residues long. Only the CDR3 part of the read is kept: 45 bases, read in frame from the first base. CDR1 is given as PRHDT and CDR2 as FYEKMQ, both from the germline V gene (reference sequence). The chain is encoded by TRBV13 joined to TRBJ2-3; 7 junctional bases match TRBD1. Sequencing was carried out using central memory CD4+ T cells from blood. The clonotype was recovered from a young man with type 1 diabetes. The encoded CDR3 is CASTQTGSSTDTQYF. The DNA is as follows: TGTGCCAGCACCCAGACAGGGTCTAGCACAGATACGCAGTATTTT.